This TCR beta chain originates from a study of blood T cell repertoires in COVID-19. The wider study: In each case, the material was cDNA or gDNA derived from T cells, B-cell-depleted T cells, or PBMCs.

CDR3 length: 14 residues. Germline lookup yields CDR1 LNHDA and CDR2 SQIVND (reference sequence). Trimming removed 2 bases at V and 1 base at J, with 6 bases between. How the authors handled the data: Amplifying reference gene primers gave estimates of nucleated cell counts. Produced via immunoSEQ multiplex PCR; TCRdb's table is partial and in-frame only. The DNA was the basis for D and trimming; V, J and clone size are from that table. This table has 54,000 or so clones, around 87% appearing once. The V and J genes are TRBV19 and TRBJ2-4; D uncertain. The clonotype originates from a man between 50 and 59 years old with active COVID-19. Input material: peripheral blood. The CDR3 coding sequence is TGTGCCAGTAGTATACTAACGGCCAAAAACATTCAGTACTTC. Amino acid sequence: CASSILTAKNIQYF.